These 14 T cell receptor beta chains came from one sample sequenced in a study of T cells in Graves' hyperthyroidism and ophthalmopathy. Amplification yielded TCR beta CDR3 regions, with RNA transcripts as the source. The HTBI set primed first-round TCR CDR3 RT-PCR. TCRdb passed the multiplex PCR reads through MiXCR, listing each CDR3 protein once. Of about 560,000 distinct CDR3 sequences in the sample, 16% are singletons; the top ten hold 18%. The sequenced sample was blood. Receptors originate from a woman aged 18-29 years with Graves' hyperthyroidism.

In its sample, this clonotype was seen many times. One end of the junction does not line up with germline, which may come from a read error. The genes are TRBV7-7 and TRBJ2-3; the match to TRBD1 covers 8 bases. The CDR3 runs to 14 residues. Germline V gives CDR1 SSHAT, CDR2 FNYEAQ (reference sequence). The CDR3: CASSSVPQGARQYF. DNA for the CDR3: TGTGCTAGCAGCTCGGTCCCCCAGGGGGCGAGGCAGTATTTT.

The chain links TRBV2 to TRBJ2-1; 8 bases agree with TRBD1. Losses at the gene ends were 1 base for V and 12 bases for J; bases not matched to a gene: 5. The germline V gene has CDR1 SNHLY and CDR2 FYNNEI. The CDR3 runs to 13 residues. CDR3 DNA: TGTGCCAGCAGTGAAGAGGGACAGGCCGGGCAGTTCTTC. Translation gives CASSEEGQAGQFF.

V is TRBV9 and J is TRBJ2-1, with 8 bases lining up with TRBD2. The CDR3 length is 16 residues. Trimming took 0 bases from V and 7 from J; bases not matched to a gene: 9. Germline CDR1 is SGDLS and CDR2 is YYNGEE. The DNA of the CDR3 is TGTGCCAGCAGCGTAGCTTGGGCGGGGGGCCGAAATGAGCAGTTCTTC. This codes for CASSVAWAGGRNEQFF. The full variable domain, with the rest looked up from reference TRBV9 and TRBJ2-1, is DSGVTQTPKHLITATGQRVTLRCSPRSGDLSVYWYQQSLDQGLQFLIQYYNGEERAKGNILERFSAQQFPDLHSELNLSSLELGDSALYFCASSVAWAGGRNEQFFGPGTRLTVL.

In this sample, this clonotype turned up many times. The chain uses TRBV12-3 or TRBV12-4 and TRBJ2-1; 7 nucleotides agree with TRBD2. This CDR3 comprises 14 residues. V gave up 5 bases and J gave up 8 bases; unmatched junction bases: 9. CDR3 DNA sequence: TGTGCCAGCAGTCCCGAGACTAGCCCCCATGAGCAGTTCTTC. As protein: CASSPETSPHEQFF.

This clonotype was found many times. The chain links TRBV18 to TRBJ1-1; no definite D call. From germline, CDR1 is KGHSH and CDR2 LQKENI. The CDR3 is made up of 13 amino acids. Trimming cost V 2 bases and J 4 bases, with 8 bases left between them. CDR3 in amino acids: CASSPEVATEAFF. CDR3 bases: TGTGCCAGCTCACCAGAGGTGGCCACTGAAGCTTTCTTT.

This clonotype came up a few times. A read error may be the cause here, since a much bigger clone is one base away. The chain recombines TRBV6-1 with TRBJ2-3; possible D gene TRBD1, 5 bases. The DNA matches TRBJ1-5 better at its end, which makes the J call doubtful. The CDR3 has 13 residues. CDR1 MNHNS and CDR2 SASEGT come from the germline V gene. CDR3 sequence: CASMRRGADTQHF. The CDR3 DNA follows: TGTGCCAGCATGAGGCGGGGCGCAGATACGCAGCATTTT.

The rearrangement uses TRBV6-1 and TRBJ2-2, with TRBD1 identical over 8 bases. Germline-derived CDR1 and CDR2 are MNHNS and SASEGT. The CDR3 covers 19 residues. Trimming cost V 6 bases and J 0 bases; bases outside gene matches: 15. For the CDR3, the DNA is TGTGCCAGCAGACTCAGGGGACAGGCCCGACTCACGAACACCGGGGAGCTGTTTTTT. Translation: CASRLRGQARLTNTGELFF.

V and J are TRBV20-1 and TRBJ1-1, with D possibly matching TRBD1 (5 bases). CDR3 length: 16 residues. The germline gives CDR1 DFQATT, CDR2 SNEGSKA (reference sequence). V was clipped by 4 bases and J by 4 bases, with 22 bases between them. The CDR3 here is CSANPAFRGVSTEAFF. The DNA of the CDR3 is TGCAGTGCTAACCCTGCATTTCGGGGGGTGAGCACTGAAGCTTTCTTT.

This clonotype was observed many times. The V call is TRBV20-1, the J call TRBJ2-3; no definite D call. This CDR3 comprises 12 residues. Germline CDR1 is DFQATT and CDR2 is SNEGSKA (reference sequence). Trimming left V 7 bases short and J 0 bases short, with 8 bases between. This chain's CDR3 is CSGGGSTDTQYF. The CDR3, as DNA: TGCAGTGGCGGCGGCAGCACAGATACGCAGTATTTT.

In its sample, this clonotype was seen many times. J is TRBJ1-1 and V is TRBV10-3; D remains ambiguous. This CDR3 region has 13 residues. Looked up from germline, CDR1 is ENHRY and CDR2 is SYGVKD. V lost 7 bases, J lost 3 bases, and 12 bases lay in between. The DNA of the CDR3 is TGTGCCATCACGGAGGGCCAAGACACTGAAGCTTTCTTT. Residues: CAITEGQDTEAFF.

This clonotype was recorded at least ten times. The chain recombines TRBV29-1 with TRBJ2-3, with TRBD1 as a possible D gene (6 bases). This CDR3 has 16 amino acids. The germline gives CDR1 SQVTM, CDR2 ANQGSEA. Trimming left V 2 bases short and J 2 bases short, with 17 bases between. DNA of the CDR3: TGCAGCGTTGAAACCCCAACAGGGAGCCCCACAGATACGCAGTATTTT. Protein product: CSVETPTGSPTDTQYF.

This clonotype appeared many times. The chain recombines TRBV11-2 with TRBJ2-7; D may be TRBD2 (5 bases). CDR1 and CDR2 from the germline V gene are SGHAT and FQNNGV. This CDR3 region has 12 residues. Trimming pared 3 bases from V and 3 bases from J, leaving 6 bases between. Here the CDR3 reads CASSFGVYEQYF. CDR3 sequence (DNA): TGTGCCAGCAGCTTCGGGGTCTACGAGCAGTACTTC.

This chain joins TRBV7-2 and TRBJ1-2; the D is unclear. The V end was cut by 2 bases, the J end by 2 bases, with 12 bases between. This CDR3 region has 15 residues. The germline CDR1 and CDR2 sequences are SGHTA and FQGNSA. The CDR3 reads CASSLLSSRNYGYTF. The CDR3 bases are TGTGCCAGCAGCTTACTATCCAGCCGGAACTATGGCTACACCTTC.

The genes are TRBV19 and TRBJ1-1; 11 bases map to TRBD1. Germline V gene lookup returns CDR1 LNHDA and CDR2 SQIVND (reference sequence). The CDR3 totals 13 residues. The V and J ends lost 10 bases and 6 bases, in that order; junction bases with no gene match: 7. The CDR3 sequence: CAIRDRGVSEAFF. CDR3 nucleotide sequence: TGTGCCATCCGGGACAGGGGGGTTTCTGAAGCTTTCTTT.